The source of this T cell receptor (beta chain) is a study of beta chain features in type 1 diabetes. Study-level information: Healthy donors and patients had similar age, gender and cell yields. There were some 110 million sorted cells examined across all samples. Study findings and constraints: Researchers report that Type 1 diabetes patients had moderately but significantly shorter TCRB CDR3s across all four CD4+ subsets. Patients with type 1 diabetes showed fewer VDJ junction insertions and more deletions.

Remarks on this clone: Its cognate antigen is unknown. The sample carries other DNA sequences with the same CDR3.

The CDR3 extends over 12 amino acids. V lost 3 bases and J 2 bases, leaving 7 bases between the germline ends. Germline V CDR1 and CDR2: GTSNPN, SVGIG (reference sequence). The investigators reverse transcribed all of the isolated RNA, so they sequenced expressed TCRB transcripts. Some clones are missing from TCRdb's copy, which holds only in-frame ones; the method was immunoSEQ multiplex PCR. The data contain about 160,000 clones, 50% to 70% of them singletons. It was via CD45RO/CCR7/CD25/CD127/CD95/CD27 that CD4+ naive, central memory, regulatory and stem cell-like memory cells were sorted. The chain carries TRBV30 and TRBJ2-5, with D unresolved. This receptor was taken from a man younger than 40 with type 1 diabetes. Specimen: naive CD4+ T cells from blood. The CDR3 DNA reads TGTGCCTGGAGCGTGCTTCAAGAGACCCAGTACTTC. Amino acids: CAWSVLQETQYF.